Listed below are T cell receptor beta chains from one sample, sequenced in a study of regulatory T cells in long-lasting Graves disease. TCRdb ran MiXCR on the multiplex PCR reads and lists one entry per CDR3 protein. The sample records roughly 500,000 distinct CDR3 sequences, around 21% being singletons. The material was peripheral blood mononuclear cells (PBMCs), obtained when the disease was refractory, from a patient treated with antithyroid drugs. These receptors originate from a female donor with Graves disease. Each CDR3 is given with its conserved first and last residue. A D gene is named only where the DNA matches it firmly. Expanded clones get a size class; other rows say once, few or many, or leave the size out.

TRBJ2-7 TRBV9 many TRBD2 TGTGCCAGCAGTAGGACTAGCGAGGCCTACGAGCAGTACTTC CASSRTSEAYEQYF
TRBJ2-2 TRBV2 many NA TGTGCCAGCAGGGGGGGGCCGAACACCGGGGAGCTGTTTTTT CASRGGPNTGELFF
TRBJ2-5 TRBV20-1 few TRBD2 TGCAAAAGCGGGGAAGAGACCCAGTACTTC CKSGEETQYF
TRBJ1-6 TRBV20-1 few TRBD1 TGCAGTTCAGGAGGGGGGACAGATAATTCACCCCTCCACTTT CSSGGGTDNSPLHF
TRBJ2-7 TRBV18 many NA TGTGCCAGCTCACAAGGGGACTCCTACGAGCAGTACTTC CASSQGDSYEQYF
TRBJ1-1 TRBV9 few NA TGTGCCAGCAGCGTAGTCTCAGAGAACACTGAAGCTTTCTTT CASSVVSENTEAFF
TRBJ1-6 TRBV27 many NA TGTGCCAGCAAGGACGAGGGAGCAGCTTCCCATTCACCCCTCCACTTT CASKDEGAASHSPLHF
TRBJ2-3 TRBV7-8 NA NA TGTGCCAGCTCTCGCTACACAGATACGCAGTATTTT CASSRYTDTQYF
TRBJ2-7 TRBV7-9 few NA TGTGCCAGCAGCTTAGAAGGGGGGCGCTACGAGCAGTACTTC CASSLEGGRYEQYF
TRBJ2-1 TRBV6-1 NA NA TGTGCCAGCAGTCCCCAACAGAGAAGCTCCTACAATGAGCAGTTCTTC CASSPQQRSSYNEQFF
TRBJ2-2 TRBV18 NA TRBD1 TGTGCCAGCTCACCCCGGGACAGGGGACAAACCGGGGAGCTGTTTTTT CASSPRDRGQTGELFF
TRBJ2-5 TRBV6-1 many TRBD2 TGTGCCAGCCAACGAGGGCTAGCGGGAGTTCGGGAGACCCAGTACTTC CASQRGLAGVRETQYF
TRBJ1-2 TRBV12-3/TRBV12-4 few TRBD1 TGTGCCAGCAGGGGGACAGGCTCTAACTATGGCTACACCTTC CASRGTGSNYGYTF
TRBJ2-2 TRBV2 many NA TGTGCCAGCAGTGGGCCTGTCGGGGAGCTGTTTTTT CASSGPVGELFF
TRBJ1-4 TRBV6-1 few NA TGTGCCAGCAGTGAATTCAGAGGGAAACATGAAAAACTGTTTTTT CASSEFRGKHEKLFF
TRBJ2-7 TRBV7-8 NA NA TGTGCCAGCAGCTTAGAATTGGGCAAATACGAGCAGTACTTC CASSLELGKYEQYF
TRBJ1-2 TRBV30 NA TRBD1 TGTGCCTGGAGCGCCGCAGGGGGCTCGAACTATGGCTACACCTTC CAWSAAGGSNYGYTF
TRBJ2-3 TRBV28 NA TRBD2 TGTGCCAGCAGTCTCGGACTAGCGGAAATAGTTAGCACAGATACGCAGTATTTT CASSLGLAEIVSTDTQYF
TRBJ2-4 TRBV6-2/TRBV6-3 NA TRBD2 TGTGCCAGCAGTTTGGTAGTAGCGGGAGCGCTAGCCAAAAACATTCAGTACTTC CASSLVVAGALAKNIQYF
TRBJ1-1 TRBV19 NA NA TGTGCCAGCCAGGACATCTCGAACACTGAAGCTTTCTTT CASQDISNTEAFF
TRBJ1-2 TRBV29-1 NA NA TGCAGCGTTGATCGCGCAGGATCTGACTACACCTTC CSVDRAGSDYTF
TRBJ1-1 TRBV6-9 few NA TGTGCCAGCAGTTACCGCGGGGCCCGGCGGTGGAACACTGAAGCTTTCTTT CASSYRGARRWNTEAFF
TRBJ2-1 TRBV2 NA NA TGTGCCAGCAGTGCGCAGGGATTCTCCTACAATGAGCAGTTCTTC CASSAQGFSYNEQFF
TRBJ2-6 TRBV6-1 NA TRBD1 TGTGCCAGCAGTAAGCGACAGGGGGCTATGGGGGCCAACGTCCTGACTTTC CASSKRQGAMGANVLTF
TRBJ1-4 TRBV29-1 NA TRBD1 TGCAGCGTTGAAGGGCGACAGGGGAATGAAAAACTGTTTTTT CSVEGRQGNEKLFF
TRBJ1-6 TRBV3-1 many NA TGTGCCAGCAGCCAATCGCAATGGAAGAATTCACCCCTCCACTTT CASSQSQWKNSPLHF
TRBJ2-4 TRBV4-3 few NA TGCGCCAGCAGCCAAGATAGAACAGCCCGGGTTCAGTACTTC CASSQDRTARVQYF
TRBJ2-1 TRBV12-3/TRBV12-4 once TRBD2 TGTGCCAGCAGCCCCAGCGGGAGCTCCTACAATGAGCAGTTCTTC CASSPSGSSYNEQFF
TRBJ1-1 TRBV6-1 many TRBD1 TGTGCCAGCAGGCGATCCGACAGGGAAATTTGGACTGAAGCTTTCTTT CASRRSDREIWTEAFF
TRBJ1-1 TRBV2 many NA TGTGCCGGCTTGGGACCAGCTGAAGCTTTCTTT CAGLGPAEAFF
TRBJ1-2 TRBV20-1 few TRBD1 TGCAGTGCCCACGTCCGGGACAGGGCGAACTATGGCTACACCTTC CSAHVRDRANYGYTF
TRBJ2-7 TRBV5-1 few TRBD2 TGCGCCAGCAGTCAATTCAGCGGGGGCAGGACCGAGCAGTACTTC CASSQFSGGRTEQYF
TRBJ2-7 TRBV6-2/TRBV6-3 NA NA TGTGCCAGCAGTTACGGGAGAGCGGTAAGCTCCTACGAGCAGTACTTC CASSYGRAVSSYEQYF
TRBJ1-6 TRBV30 many NA TGTGCCAGACAGAGCTCCTATAATTCACCCCTCCACTTT CARQSSYNSPLHF
TRBJ2-3 TRBV5-1 NA NA TGCGCCAGCAGCCAAGATATTGGAGGCACAGATACGCAGTATTTT CASSQDIGGTDTQYF
TRBJ1-2 TRBV7-2 NA NA TGTGCCAGCAGCCCCCCACAGACTAACTATGGCTACACCTTC CASSPPQTNYGYTF
TRBJ1-2 TRBV19 few NA TGTGCCAGTAGTCTCTGGAGGGGCCGAAACTATGGCTACACCTTC CASSLWRGRNYGYTF
TRBJ2-5 TRBV24-1 few TRBD2 TGTGCCACCAGTGATTCCAAGGATAGAGGACTAGCGGGAGGGCACGGAGGAGAGACCCAGTACTTC CATSDSKDRGLAGGHGGETQYF
TRBJ2-3 TRBV6-2/TRBV6-3 NA TRBD1 TGTGCCAGTGGAGACAGGGAAGACACAGATACGCAGTATTTT CASGDREDTDTQYF
TRBJ2-2 TRBV11-2 NA TRBD2 TGTGCCAGCAGCTTCCGACTAGCGGATAACACCGGGGAGCTGTTTTTT CASSFRLADNTGELFF
TRBJ2-2 TRBV6-1 few NA TGTGCCAGCAGCCAGCAGGCTTTCACCGGGGAGCTGTTTTTT CASSQQAFTGELFF
TRBJ2-6 TRBV7-3 few TRBD2 TGTGCCAGCAGCTTAAGACCTAGCGGTCCGGCTGGGGCCAACGTCCTGACTTTC CASSLRPSGPAGANVLTF
TRBJ1-5 TRBV6-2/TRBV6-3 many NA TGTGCCAGCACGCTACAGGGTTATCAGCCCCAGCATTTT CASTLQGYQPQHF
TRBJ2-7 TRBV12-3/TRBV12-4 many NA TGTGCCAGCAGTCCTAACGCGGGGCCCTCCTACGAGCAGTACTTC CASSPNAGPSYEQYF
TRBJ2-7 TRBV20-1 many TRBD1 TGCAGTGCTAGGATGACAGGGGGGGCCGAGCAGTACTTC CSARMTGGAEQYF
TRBJ2-6 TRBV20-1 few NA TGCAGTGCTAGAGGAGGGGTAGTGGGGGCCAACGTCCTGACTTTC CSARGGVVGANVLTF
TRBJ1-4 TRBV6-1 NA TRBD1 TGTGCCAGCAGCCGCAGGACAGGGCTTAATGAAAAACTGTTTTTT CASSRRTGLNEKLFF
TRBJ1-1 TRBV29-1 many NA TGCAGCGTTGAATGGAGGGGCAACACTGAAGCTTTCTTT CSVEWRGNTEAFF
TRBJ2-7 TRBV29-1 many NA TGCAGCGTGGGGACGGACTACGAGCAGTACTTC CSVGTDYEQYF
TRBJ2-1 TRBV5-1 NA NA TGCGCCAGCAGCTCCCCCGGGCCTTCGCGGCAGTTCTTC CASSSPGPSRQFF
TRBJ2-2 TRBV6-5 many NA TGTGCCAGCAGTTCTTACTGGGCATACGACACCGGGGAGCTGTTTTTT CASSSYWAYDTGELFF